This is a list of T cell receptor beta chains from one sample in a study of CD8 T cells in ankylosing spondylitis. MiXCR, run by TCRdb on the 5' RACE reads, gives a single entry per CDR3 protein. The sample lists 25,000 to 35,000 distinct CDR3 sequences, about 5.2% occurring once. Sequencing used blood, either unsorted or a sorted T cell fraction (not recorded which). The receptors derive from a female donor with ankylosing spondylitis or in good health (not recorded which). The CDR3 runs from the conserved cysteine through the conserved F or W. D genes are given only for firm matches. Not every row has a clone size; where given, it reads once, few, many or a size class.

>TRBJ2-3|many|TRBV9|-
CASSAQDGGRGDDTQYF
TGTGCCAGCAGCGCTCAGGACGGGGGAAGGGGTGACGATACGCAGTATTTT
>TRBJ2-7|many|TRBV9|-
CASSVGGTAIGYEQYF
TGTGCCAGCAGCGTAGGAGGGACGGCTATAGGATACGAGCAGTACTTC
>TRBJ2-3|many|TRBV9|TRBD2
CASSVAGGGSPDTQYF
TGTGCCAGCAGCGTAGCGGGGGGGGGCTCCCCAGATACGCAGTATTTT
>TRBJ2-7|few|TRBV21-1|-
CASSKEVGTSTYEQYF
TGTGCCAGCAGCAAAGAAGTAGGGACTAGCACCTACGAGCAGTACTTC
>TRBJ2-1|few|TRBV9|-
CASSGSSNNEQFF
TGTGCCAGTTCAGGGTCGAGTAACAATGAGCAGTTCTTC
>TRBJ2-7|-|TRBV9|-
CASSTDVYSYEQYF
TGTGCCAGCAGCACAGACGTTTACTCCTACGAGCAGTACTTC
>TRBJ2-3|many|TRBV9|TRBD2
CASSARLAGTDTQYF
TGTGCCAGCAGCGCCAGACTAGCGGGAACAGATACGCAGTATTTT
>TRBJ2-5|many|TRBV9|-
CASSEGPNQETQYF
TGTGCCAGCAGCGAGGGACCGAACCAAGAGACCCAGTACTTC
>TRBJ2-7|many|TRBV9|-
CASSLRDGGHEQYF
TGTGCCAGCAGCCTCCGGGACGGGGGGCACGAGCAGTACTTC
>TRBJ2-1|many|TRBV9|TRBD2
CASSVSGGAGNEQFF
TGTGCCAGCAGCGTGAGCGGGGGGGCCGGGAATGAGCAGTTCTTC
>TRBJ2-2|large|TRBV9|-
CASSVLSRADTGELFF
TGTGCCAGCAGCGTACTTTCCAGGGCTGACACCGGGGAGCTGTTTTTT
>TRBJ2-7|few|TRBV9|TRBD2
CASSEGLAKTYEQYF
TGTGCCAGCAGCGAGGGACTAGCAAAAACCTACGAGCAGTACTTC
>TRBJ2-2|many|TRBV9|-
CASSVTGSNTGELFF
TGTGCCAGCAGCGTCACAGGGTCGAACACCGGGGAGCTGTTTTTT
>TRBJ2-3|many|TRBV9|-
CASSAQGSTDTQYF
TGTGCCAGCAGCGCCCAGGGTTCCACAGATACGCAGTATTTT
>TRBJ2-3|-|TRBV9|-
CASSVEGPSTDTQYF
TGTGCCAGCAGCGTAGAGGGGCCAAGCACAGATACGCAGTATTTT
>TRBJ2-3|many|TRBV9|-
CASSVVPSLSTDTQYF
TGTGCCAGCAGCGTAGTCCCTAGTCTCAGCACAGATACGCAGTATTTT
>TRBJ2-5|many|TRBV9|TRBD1
CASSSRQGAFYGEETQYF
TGTGCCAGCAGCTCCCGACAGGGGGCGTTTTATGGCGAGGAGACCCAGTACTTC
>TRBJ2-7|many|TRBV9|-
CASSQELDSYEQYF
TGTGCCAGCAGCCAAGAATTGGACTCCTACGAGCAGTACTTC
>TRBJ2-1|few|TRBV9|-
CASTISGDFYNEQFF
TGTGCCAGCACCATTAGTGGGGACTTTTACAATGAGCAGTTCTTC
>TRBJ2-7|many|TRBV9|TRBD1
CASSVGQGFYEQYF
TGTGCCAGCAGCGTGGGACAGGGGTTCTACGAGCAGTACTTC
>TRBJ2-7|many|TRBV12-3/TRBV12-4|-
CASSLGEQYF
TGTGCCAGCAGTTTAGGGGAGCAGTACTTC
>TRBJ2-3|-|TRBV9|TRBD2
CASSGGEGSDTQYF
TGTGCCAGCAGCGGGGGGGAGGGCTCGGATACGCAGTATTTT
>TRBJ1-3|many|TRBV12-3/TRBV12-4|TRBD1
CASSLNPTGGRNTIYF
TGTGCCAGCAGTTTAAATCCGACAGGGGGTAGAAACACCATATATTTT
>TRBJ2-6|many|TRBV9|TRBD2
CASSASGGAKGANVLTF
TGTGCCAGCAGCGCAAGCGGGGGGGCCAAGGGGGCCAACGTCCTGACTTTC
>TRBJ1-2|many|TRBV9|-
CASSVNHPPSGYTF
TGTGCCAGCAGCGTTAATCATCCACCTAGTGGCTACACCTTC
>TRBJ2-5|-|TRBV9|-
CASSANLGPGTQYF
TGTGCCAGCAGCGCCAACCTGGGCCCGGGGACCCAGTACTTC
>TRBJ2-3|-|TRBV9|-
CASSVGTRPTDTQYF
TGTGCCAGCAGCGTGGGGACCCGACCCACAGATACGCAGTATTTT
>TRBJ2-1|many|TRBV9|TRBD2
CASSATGLAGGNEQFF
TGTGCCAGCAGCGCAACGGGACTAGCGGGAGGCAATGAGCAGTTCTTC
>TRBJ2-1|many|TRBV9|TRBD2
CASSVRSGGVGYNEQFF
TGTGCCAGCAGCGTACGTAGCGGGGGGGTGGGTTACAATGAGCAGTTCTTC
>TRBJ2-3|few|TRBV9|TRBD1
CASNAGTGGTDTQYF
TGTGCCAGCAACGCCGGGACAGGGGGTACAGATACGCAGTATTTT
>TRBJ1-3|-|TRBV9|-
CASSAGRQNTIYF
TGTGCCAGCAGCGCGGGCAGGCAAAACACCATATATTTT
>TRBJ2-7|many|TRBV9|TRBD2
CASSVEERGGYEQYF
TGTGCCAGCAGCGTAGAGGAGCGGGGGGGCTACGAGCAGTACTTC
>TRBJ2-4|many|TRBV9|-
CASSTLARENIQYF
TGTGCCAGCAGCACCCTCGCCAGGGAAAACATTCAGTACTTC
>TRBJ2-7|many|TRBV9|-
CASSPERVAYEQYF
TGTGCCAGCAGCCCGGAACGGGTCGCCTACGAGCAGTACTTC
>TRBJ1-2|many|TRBV9|TRBD1
CASSDSQTGENYGYTF
TGTGCCAGCAGCGACAGCCAGACAGGGGAGAACTATGGCTACACCTTC
>TRBJ1-2|many|TRBV9|-
CASAIPGYGYTF
TGTGCCAGTGCAATCCCGGGCTATGGCTACACCTTC
>TRBJ2-1|many|TRBV9|TRBD2
CASTSLAGGYNEQFF
TGTGCCAGCACCTCTCTAGCGGGGGGCTACAATGAGCAGTTCTTC
>TRBJ2-2|many|TRBV9|TRBD2
CASSVALPTYRTSSGELFF
TGTGCCAGCAGCGTAGCCCTCCCTACTTACCGGACTAGCTCCGGGGAGCTGTTTTTT
>TRBJ2-2|medium-sized|TRBV9|-
CASSVGVGAYTGELFF
TGTGCCAGCAGCGTAGGGGTGGGGGCGTACACCGGGGAGCTGTTTTTT
>TRBJ2-6|many|TRBV9|-
CASSVGQTSGANVLTF
TGTGCCAGCAGCGTAGGGCAGACCTCTGGGGCCAACGTCCTGACTTTC
>TRBJ2-7|many|TRBV9|-
CASSVASTISYEQYF
TGTGCCAGCAGCGTAGCCAGTACTATCAGCTACGAGCAGTACTTC
>TRBJ2-1|many|TRBV9|TRBD1
CASSVEGAKVDEQFF
TGTGCCAGCAGCGTAGAGGGGGCCAAAGTAGATGAGCAGTTCTTC
>TRBJ2-1|-|TRBV9|-
CASSVDVSAGEQFF
TGTGCCAGCAGCGTAGACGTTAGTGCTGGTGAGCAGTTCTTC
>TRBJ2-2|many|TRBV9|TRBD2
CASSVSAGGPGGELFF
TGTGCCAGCAGCGTAAGCGCGGGAGGGCCTGGCGGGGAGCTGTTTTTT